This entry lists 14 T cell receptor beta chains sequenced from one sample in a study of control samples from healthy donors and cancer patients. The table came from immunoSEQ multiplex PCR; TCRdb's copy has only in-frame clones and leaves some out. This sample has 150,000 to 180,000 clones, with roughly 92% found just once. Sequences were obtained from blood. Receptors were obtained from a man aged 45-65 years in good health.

CDR3 nucleotide sequence: TGTGCCAGCAGCTTGCAGAACTACGAGCAGTACTTC. Translating gives CASSLQNYEQYF. This sequence joins TRBV5-4 and TRBJ2-7; no clear D. V was cut by 1 base and J by 3 bases, with 5 bases left in between. CDR3 size: 12 residues. Germline lookup yields CDR1 SGHNT and CDR2 YYREEE (reference sequence). Based on the CDR3 plus reference TRBV5-4 and TRBJ2-7, the full variable domain is ETGVTQSPTHLIKTRGQQVTLRCSSQSGHNTVSWYQQALGQGPQFIFQYYREEENGRGNFPPRFSGLQFPNYSSELNVNALELDDSALYLCASSLQNYEQYFGPGTRLTVT.

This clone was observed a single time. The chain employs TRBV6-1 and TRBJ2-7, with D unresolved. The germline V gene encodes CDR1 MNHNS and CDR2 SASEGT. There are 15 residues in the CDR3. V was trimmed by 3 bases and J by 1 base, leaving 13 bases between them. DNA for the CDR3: TGTGCCAGCAGTGATAGGGTTTTCTCATCCTACGAGCAGTACTTC. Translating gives CASSDRVFSSYEQYF.

The CDR3 reads CASSQVPGLITEAFF. The CDR3 DNA reads TGTGCCAGCAGCCAAGTACCGGGGCTCATCACTGAAGCTTTCTTT. The gene calls are TRBV14 and TRBJ1-1, with a tentative D call TRBD1 (5 bases). This CDR3 region has 15 residues. V dropped 1 base and J dropped 4 bases, with 13 bases sitting between them. Germline values: CDR1 SGHDN, CDR2 FVKESK.

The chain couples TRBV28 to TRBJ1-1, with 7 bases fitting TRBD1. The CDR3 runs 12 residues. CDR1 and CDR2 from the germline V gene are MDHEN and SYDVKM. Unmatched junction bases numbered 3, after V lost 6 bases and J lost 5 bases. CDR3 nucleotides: TGTGCCAGCAGGGCGACAGGGACTGAAGCTTTCTTT. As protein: CASRATGTEAFF.

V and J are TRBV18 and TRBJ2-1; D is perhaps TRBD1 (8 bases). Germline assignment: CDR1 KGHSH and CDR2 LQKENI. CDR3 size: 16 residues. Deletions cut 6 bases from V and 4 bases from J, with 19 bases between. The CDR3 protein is CASSSTAGQAYNEQFF. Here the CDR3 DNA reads TGTGCCAGCTCCTCAACAGCGGGACAGGCTTACAATGAGCAGTTCTTC.

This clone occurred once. The CDR3 DNA reads as TGTGCCACCAGTCAGGGGGCGCGCTATGGCTACACCTTC. This codes for CATSQGARYGYTF. The rearrangement uses TRBV24-1 and TRBJ1-2, with TRBD1 matching over 8 bases. Per the germline V gene, CDR1 is KGHDR and CDR2 is SFDVKD. This CDR3 has 13 residues. The V and J ends lost 6 bases and 4 bases, in that order; junction bases with no gene match: 3.

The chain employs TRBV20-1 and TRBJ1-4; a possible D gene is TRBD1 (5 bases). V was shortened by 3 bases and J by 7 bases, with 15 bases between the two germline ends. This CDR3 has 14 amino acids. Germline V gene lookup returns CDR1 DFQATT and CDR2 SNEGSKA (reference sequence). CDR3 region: CSASMGVRGEKLFF. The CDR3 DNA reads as TGCAGTGCTAGTATGGGGGTCCGGGGTGAAAAACTGTTTTTT.

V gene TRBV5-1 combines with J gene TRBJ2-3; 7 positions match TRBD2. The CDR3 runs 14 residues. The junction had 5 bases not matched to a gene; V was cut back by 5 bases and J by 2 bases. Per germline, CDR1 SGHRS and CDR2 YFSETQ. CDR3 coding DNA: TGCGCCAGCAGGCTAGCGGAGAACACAGATACGCAGTATTTT. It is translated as CASRLAENTDTQYF.

The CDR3 nucleotides are TGTGCCAGCAGCCTTAGCGGGACGGGTTACAATGAGCAGTTCTTC. It specifies CASSLSGTGYNEQFF. The chain links TRBV28 to TRBJ2-1, with 8 bases that match TRBD2. Germline loops: CDR1 MDHEN, CDR2 SYDVKM. The CDR3 runs 15 residues. With 6 bases clipped from V and 4 bases from J, the junction kept 8 bases outside the gene matches.

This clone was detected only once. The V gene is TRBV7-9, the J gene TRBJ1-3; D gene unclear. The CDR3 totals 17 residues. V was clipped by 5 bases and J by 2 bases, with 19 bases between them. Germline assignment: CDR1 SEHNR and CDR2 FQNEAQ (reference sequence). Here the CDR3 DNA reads TGTGCCAGCAGCCCTTATAATGGGGAAATGCCTGGAAACACCATATATTTT. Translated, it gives CASSPYNGEMPGNTIYF.

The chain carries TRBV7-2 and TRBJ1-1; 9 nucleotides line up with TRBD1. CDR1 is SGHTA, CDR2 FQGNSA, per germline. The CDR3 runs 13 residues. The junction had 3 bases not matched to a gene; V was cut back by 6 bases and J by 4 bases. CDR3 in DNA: TGTGCCAGCAGAAGACAGGGGGGCACTGAAGCTTTCTTT. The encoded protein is CASRRQGGTEAFF.

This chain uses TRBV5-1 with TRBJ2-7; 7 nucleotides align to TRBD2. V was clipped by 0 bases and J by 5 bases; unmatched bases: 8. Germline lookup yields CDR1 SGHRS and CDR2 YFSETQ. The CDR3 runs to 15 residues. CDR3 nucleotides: TGCGCCAGCAGCTTGGCCCCTAGCGGCGTCCACGAGCAGTACTTC. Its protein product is CASSLAPSGVHEQYF.

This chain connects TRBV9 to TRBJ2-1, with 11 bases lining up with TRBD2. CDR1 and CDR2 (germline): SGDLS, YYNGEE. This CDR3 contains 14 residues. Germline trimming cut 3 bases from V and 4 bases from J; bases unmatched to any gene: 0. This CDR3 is CASSASGRYNEQFF. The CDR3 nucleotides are TGTGCCAGCAGCGCTAGCGGGAGGTACAATGAGCAGTTCTTC.

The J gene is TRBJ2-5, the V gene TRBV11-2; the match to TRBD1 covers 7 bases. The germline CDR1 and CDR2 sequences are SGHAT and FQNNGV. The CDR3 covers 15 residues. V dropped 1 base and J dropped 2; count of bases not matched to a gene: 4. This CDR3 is CASSLGSRGQETQYF. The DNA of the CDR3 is TGTGCCAGCAGCTTAGGGTCCAGGGGGCAAGAGACCCAGTACTTC.